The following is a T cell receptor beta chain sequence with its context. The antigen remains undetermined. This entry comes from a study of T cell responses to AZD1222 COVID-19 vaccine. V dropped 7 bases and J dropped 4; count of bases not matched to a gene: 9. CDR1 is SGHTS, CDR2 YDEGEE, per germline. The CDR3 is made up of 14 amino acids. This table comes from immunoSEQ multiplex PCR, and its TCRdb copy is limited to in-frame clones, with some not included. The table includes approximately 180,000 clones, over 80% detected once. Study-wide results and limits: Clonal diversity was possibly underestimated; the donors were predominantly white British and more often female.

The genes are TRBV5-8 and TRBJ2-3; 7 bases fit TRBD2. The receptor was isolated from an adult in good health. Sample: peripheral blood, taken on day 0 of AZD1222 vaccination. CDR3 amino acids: CASRRGGSSDTQYF. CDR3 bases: TGTGCCAGCCGACGAGGCGGGAGCTCAGATACGCAGTATTTT.